Following are 10 T cell receptor beta chains from one sample sequenced in a study of T cells in women clearing cervical HPV infection. Profiled with immunoSEQ multiplex PCR; TCRdb holds only in-frame clones, not every one. Its table lists 25,000 to 35,000 clones. Sequences were obtained from blood buffy coat. The receptors shown here come from a woman between 18 and 70 years old with a cervical HPV16 infection that either progressed to CIN3+ or cleared (not recorded which).

Regarding this clone: The read stops 3 residues short of the end of the CDR3; the missing end is completed from the germline J gene. The rearrangement links TRBV20-1 to TRBJ2-5; D unclear. The CDR3 totals 11 residues. Germline V CDR1 and CDR2: DFQATT, SNEGSKA (reference sequence). Trimming cost V 3 bases and J 3 bases, with 5 bases left between them. The CDR3 bases that were read are TGCAGTGCTAGTGCGGAAGAGACC. It specifies CSASAEET. The CDR3 in its entirety is CSASAEETQYF.

Worth noting for this clone: The CDR3 extends 3 residues past the end of the read, so its final part is completed from the germline J gene. The chain combines TRBV7-9 with TRBJ1-1; D not resolved. This CDR3 is built from 14 residues. CDR1 is SEHNR, CDR2 FQNEAQ, per germline (reference sequence). Incomplete CDR3 DNA: TGTGCCAGCGGCCTCCCCCTACCAGGTGAGTGG. Translated, it gives CASGLPLPGEW. Given in full, the CDR3 is CASGLPLPGEWAFF.

Concerning this clone itself: With the read ending 3 residues before the CDR3 end, the germline J gene is used to fill in that end. The gene calls are TRBV18 and TRBJ2-3; 7 bases are a match to TRBD1. The trim removed 4 bases at V and 3 bases at J, leaving 7 bases unmatched. CDR1 and CDR2 from the germline V gene are KGHSH and LQKENI. The CDR3 totals 15 residues. Partial CDR3 DNA: TGTGCCAGCTCACGACCGGGACAGCGAACAGATACG. It translates to CASSRPGQRTDT. The CDR3 in its entirety is CASSRPGQRTDTQYF.

Concerning this clone: The CDR3 end falls 3 residues outside the read, so it is completed with the germline J gene. The chain carries TRBV4-2 and TRBJ2-1; 10 nucleotides align to TRBD1. This CDR3 contains 17 residues. CDR1 and CDR2 (germline): LGHNA, YNFKEQ. V shed 0 bases and J 5 bases; nucleotides not matched to a gene: 7. CDR3 DNA, as far as it was read: TGTGCCAGCAGCCAAGAAGGAACCGGGACAGGGGACAATGAG. Protein product: CASSQEGTGTGDNE. The whole CDR3 sequence is CASSQEGTGTGDNEQFF.

The CDR3 region is CASSRRGSYEQYF. The DNA read from the CDR3 is TGTGCCAGCAGCAGGAGGGGGAGCTACGAG. The V and J genes are TRBV7-3 and TRBJ2-7; D tentatively reads TRBD1 or TRBD2 (6 bases each). From the germline J gene comes the end of the CDR3, since the read stops 3 residues before it. The V gene's germline CDR1 is SGHTA and CDR2 FQGTGA. V shed 5 bases and J shed 3 bases, with 11 bases lying between them. The CDR3 loop spans 13 amino acids.

With respect to this clone: The observed sequence ends 3 residues before the CDR3 terminus, with the missing tail filled in from the germline J gene. The chain combines TRBV18 with TRBJ1-2; D is uncertain. The CDR3 has 15 residues. The germline gives CDR1 KGHSH, CDR2 LQKENI. CDR3 bases read: TGTGCCAGCTCACCACCGTCTAGCGGCACCTACGAC. Encoded protein: CASSPPSSGTYD. The whole CDR3 sequence is CASSPPSSGTYDYTF.

On this clone itself: The read ends 3 residues shy of where the CDR3 ends; the end is completed using the germline J gene. The chain couples TRBV6-1 to TRBJ2-1; 9 bases map to TRBD1. Losses at the gene ends were 3 bases for V and 5 bases for J; bases not matched to a gene: 5. The CDR3 is made up of 15 amino acids. Germline V gene data show CDR1 as MNHNS and CDR2 as SASEGT. The DNA read from the CDR3 is TGTGCCAGCAGTGATACCGGGACAGGGAACAATGAG. Residues: CASSDTGTGNNE. In full, the CDR3 is CASSDTGTGNNEQFF.

CDR3 protein: CASSYQTDNQPQYF. The CDR3 bases that were read are TGTGCCAGCAGCTACCAAACAGACAATCAGCCG. V is TRBV7-9 and J is TRBJ2-3, with unresolved D. The read ends 3 residues shy of where the CDR3 ends; the end is completed using the germline J gene. CDR1 and CDR2 from the germline V gene are SEHNR and FQNEAQ (reference sequence). The CDR3 runs to 14 residues.

Note on this clone: The sequenced fragment ends 3 residues before the CDR3 boundary, so the rest is inferred from the germline J gene. The chain joins TRBV7-2 to TRBJ1-2, with D hard to call. The CDR3 runs to 13 residues. The V gene lost 1 base and the J gene lost 6 bases, with 9 bases spanning the gap. Germline CDR1 reads SGHTA; CDR2 reads FQGNSA. CDR3: CASSLEVANGYTF. Partial CDR3 DNA: TGTGCCAGCAGCTTAGAGGTAGCTAATGGC.

On this clone: The CDR3 goes on 3 residues after the read ends, and that part is filled in from the germline J gene. The gene calls are TRBV20-1 and TRBJ2-1; unclear D gene. V was cut by 2 bases and J by 6 bases, with 11 bases left in between. The CDR3 has 13 amino acids. CDR1 is DFQATT and CDR2 is SNEGSKA in the germline V gene (reference sequence). The CDR3 bases that were read are TGCAGTGCTAGAAACATACTATCCAATGAG. Protein: CSARNILSNE. The CDR3, in full, reads CSARNILSNEQFF.